The 18 T cell receptor beta chains in this list originate from one sample, sequenced in a study of cytomegalovirus exposure and HLA in healthy donors. The primer mix had 60 Vbeta and 13 Jbeta primers. Assay: immunoSEQ multiplex PCR; the TCRdb copy retains only in-frame clones and omits some. The sample holds approximately 170,000 clones; about 88% are singletons and the top ten take just over 2.5%. Sample: PBMCs. Receptors originate from a man aged 30-40 years in good health and CMV-seropositive.

A few counts support this clone. DNA for the CDR3: TGTGCCAGTAGTACACAGGGCAATGAAAAACTGTTTTTT. This sequence encodes CASSTQGNEKLFF. V is TRBV19 and J is TRBJ1-4; the D gene is possibly TRBD1 (6 bases). Germline CDR1 reads LNHDA; CDR2 reads SQIVND (reference sequence). The length of the CDR3 is 13 residues. The V and J ends lost 4 bases and 5 bases respectively, with 8 bases between them.

The V call is TRBV19, the J call TRBJ1-2; 8 nucleotides line up with TRBD1. V lost 7 bases, J lost 8 bases, and 12 bases stayed unmatched. CDR1 is LNHDA and CDR2 is SQIVND in the germline V gene (reference sequence). This CDR3 spans 14 amino acids. CDR3 coding DNA: TGTGCCAGTACCCAAAGGGAACAGGGGGAAGGCTACACCTTC. Its protein product is CASTQREQGEGYTF.

J is TRBJ2-1 and V is TRBV7-3; 10 bases agree with TRBD2. This CDR3 has 15 residues. V dropped 6 bases and J dropped 5; count of bases not matched to a gene: 7. Germline V gives CDR1 SGHTA, CDR2 FQGTGA. In DNA, the CDR3 is TGTGCCAGCAGTCAGATAGCGGGAGGCGACAATGAGCAGTTCTTC. It specifies CASSQIAGGDNEQFF.

This clone was observed a single time. The chain couples TRBV10-3 to TRBJ1-2; weak D call: TRBD1 (6 bases). The CDR3 sequence is 14 residues long. Trimming cost V 9 bases and J 4 bases, with 18 bases left between them. Looked up from germline, CDR1 is ENHRY and CDR2 is SYGVKD. The CDR3 sequence is CAINRGDIGYGYTF. Written as DNA, the CDR3 is TGTGCCATTAACAGAGGGGACATCGGCTATGGCTACACCTTC.

This chain connects TRBV7-9 to TRBJ2-5; D is ambiguous. The J call is uncertain, as TRBJ2-7 better fits the DNA end. The CDR3 loop spans 13 amino acids. Looked up from germline, CDR1 is SEHNR and CDR2 is FQNEAQ (reference sequence). The DNA for the CDR3 is TGTGCCAGCAGCTTGACGGTCGGGTACGAGCAGTACTTC. Translating gives CASSLTVGYEQYF.

The chain employs TRBV12-5 and TRBJ2-3; tentative D call: TRBD1 (6 bases). The CDR3 has 16 residues. V lost 7 bases, J lost 6 bases, and 23 bases lay in between. From germline, CDR1 is LGHNT and CDR2 FRNRAP. CDR3: CASASWGARGVDTQYF. The CDR3 region has the DNA TGTGCTAGTGCCTCTTGGGGCGCCAGGGGTGTTGATACGCAGTATTTT.

This clone has a single count. V gene TRBV25-1 combines with J gene TRBJ1-2; D is possibly TRBD1 (5 bases). The CDR3 covers 13 residues. Germline CDR1 is MGHDK and CDR2 is SYGVNS. The V gene lost 4 bases and the J gene lost 5 bases, with 11 bases spanning the gap. The CDR3 loop is CASSGVGRYGYTF. DNA of the CDR3: TGTGCCAGCAGTGGTGTGGGGCGGTATGGCTACACCTTC.

This clone was seen many times. The gene calls are TRBV5-4 and TRBJ2-3; possible D gene TRBD2, 6 bases. V lost 6 bases and J lost 6, with 14 bases in between. Germline CDR1 SGHNT, CDR2 YYREEE (reference sequence). The CDR3 is 13 amino acids. This CDR3 is CASTSSEGDTQYF. The CDR3 DNA sequence: TGTGCCAGCACCTCCTCGGAGGGCGATACGCAGTATTTT.

CDR3 coding DNA: TGTGCCTGGAGTGTAGGGGAATATGGCTACACCTTC. Translating it yields CAWSVGEYGYTF. V gene TRBV30 combines with J gene TRBJ1-2; maybe TRBD1 (5 bases). The V end lost 0 bases, the J end lost 5 bases, and 7 bases lay between the germline ends. This CDR3 has 12 amino acids. Germline V gives CDR1 GTSNPN, CDR2 SVGIG (reference sequence). Based on the CDR3 plus reference TRBV30 and TRBJ1-2, the full variable domain is SQTIHQWPATLVQPVGSPLSLECTVEGTSNPNLYWYRQAAGRGLQLLFYSVGIGQISSEVPQNLSASRPQDRQFILSSKKLLLSDSGFYLCAWSVGEYGYTFGSGTRLTVV.

Regarding this clone: At one end the junction does not follow the germline gene, possibly because of a read error. The rearrangement links TRBV11-2 to TRBJ2-1; D unclear. From germline, CDR1 is SGHAT and CDR2 FQNNGV. This CDR3 is 15 amino acids long. CDR3 sequence (DNA): TGTGCCAGCAGCCTAGACCCTACTTCCTACAATGAGCAGTTCTTC. Its protein is CASSLDPTSYNEQFF.

This chain joins TRBV21-1 and TRBJ2-2; no check of the table's D call, TRBD1, against the DNA was made. TRBV21-1 is a recognized pseudogene. This CDR3 region has 17 residues. CDR3 nucleotides: TGTGCCAGCAGCACACTTAAGGGGGCAGGAACGGGCGGGGAGCTGTTTTTT. Amino acids: CASSTLKGAGTGGELFF.

This chain links TRBV6-5 with TRBJ1-2, with D possibly TRBD1 on 5 matching bases. Trimming shortened V by 8 bases and J by 4 bases, and 20 bases separated the two germline ends. Germline-derived CDR1 and CDR2 are MNHEY and SVGAGI. This CDR3 spans 15 amino acids. As DNA, the CDR3 is TGTGCCAGCTCCTTCAATCTCCGGGGGGGCTATGGCTACACCTTC. Its translation: CASSFNLRGGYGYTF.

The chain joins TRBV6-5 to TRBJ1-2; TRBD1 agrees at 10 bases. There are 15 residues in the CDR3. The germline gives CDR1 MNHEY, CDR2 SVGAGI. V shed 2 bases, J shed 1 base, and the junction held 1 base outside the gene matches. The CDR3 DNA sequence: TGTGCCAGCAGTTACGGGACAGGGGTTAACTATGGCTACACCTTC. Translation: CASSYGTGVNYGYTF.

V and J are TRBV7-9 and TRBJ2-3; a possible D gene is TRBD1 (5 bases). V lost 7 bases and J lost 0, with 20 bases in between. This CDR3 has 17 amino acids. Germline V CDR1 and CDR2: SEHNR, FQNEAQ (reference sequence). The CDR3 coding sequence is TGTGCCAGCATCACACAGGTGCCTGGCGAAAGCACAGATACGCAGTATTTT. It translates to CASITQVPGESTDTQYF.

The chain couples TRBV27 to TRBJ2-3; no firm D call. V was cut by 10 bases and J by 0 bases, with 17 bases left in between. The CDR3 sequence is 15 residues long. The germline V gene has CDR1 MNHEY and CDR2 SMNVEV (reference sequence). The chain's CDR3 is CAIGRPGTSTDTQYF. The CDR3 region has the DNA TGTGCCATCGGAAGGCCGGGTACTAGCACAGATACGCAGTATTTT.

About this clone: Other DNA variants within this sample encode the same CDR3. The J gene is TRBJ1-2, the V gene TRBV7-9; a weak D match, TRBD1 (6 bases). Trimming left V 6 bases short and J 2 bases short, with 10 bases between. The V gene's germline CDR1 is SEHNR and CDR2 FQNEAQ (reference sequence). This CDR3 region has 13 residues. The CDR3 is CASSPTGNYGYTF. The DNA for the CDR3 is TGTGCCAGCAGTCCCACAGGGAACTATGGCTACACCTTC.

The V call is TRBV23-1, the J call TRBJ1-5; 10 nucleotides agree with TRBD1. TRBV23-1 belongs to the ORF category, with a function that is uncertain. The CDR3 has 22 residues. After removal of 0 bases from V and 2 bases from J, the junction contained 19 bases not matched to a gene. The CDR3 sequence is CASSQSGGTGVFWGYGNQPQHF. CDR3 DNA: TGCGCCAGCAGTCAATCGGGGGGGACAGGGGTTTTTTGGGGTTACGGCAATCAGCCCCAGCATTTT.

The V gene is TRBV20-1, the J gene TRBJ1-2; D gene uncertain. Trimming removed 7 bases at V and 4 bases at J, with 10 bases between. CDR3 length equals 11 residues. Germline CDR1 is DFQATT and CDR2 is SNEGSKA (reference sequence). The CDR3 DNA is TGCAGTGTAGGAGGAACCTATGGCTACACCTTC. It codes for CSVGGTYGYTF.